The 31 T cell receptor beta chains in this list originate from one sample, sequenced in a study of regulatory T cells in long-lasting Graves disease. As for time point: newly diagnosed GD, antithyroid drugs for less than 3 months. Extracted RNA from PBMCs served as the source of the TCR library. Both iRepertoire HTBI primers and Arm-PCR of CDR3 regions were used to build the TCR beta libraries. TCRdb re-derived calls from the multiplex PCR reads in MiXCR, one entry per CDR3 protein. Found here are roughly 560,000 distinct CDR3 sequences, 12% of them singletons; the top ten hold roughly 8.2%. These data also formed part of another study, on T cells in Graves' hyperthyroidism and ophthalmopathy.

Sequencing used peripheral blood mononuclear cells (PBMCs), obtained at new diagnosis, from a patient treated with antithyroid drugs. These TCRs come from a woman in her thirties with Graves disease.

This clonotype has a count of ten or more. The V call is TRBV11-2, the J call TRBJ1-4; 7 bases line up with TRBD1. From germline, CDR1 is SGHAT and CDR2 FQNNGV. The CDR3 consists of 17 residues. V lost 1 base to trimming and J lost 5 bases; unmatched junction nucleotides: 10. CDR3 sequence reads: CASSLGHPGQPNEKLFF. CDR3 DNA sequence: TGTGCCAGCAGCTTAGGTCACCCGGGACAGCCAAATGAAAAACTGTTTTTT. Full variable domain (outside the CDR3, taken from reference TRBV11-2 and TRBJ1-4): EAGVAQSPRYKIIEKRQSVAFWCNPISGHATLYWYQQILGQGPKLLIQFQNNGVVDDSQLPKDRFSAERLKGVDSTLKIQPAKLEDSAVYLCASSLGHPGQPNEKLFFGSGTQLSVL.

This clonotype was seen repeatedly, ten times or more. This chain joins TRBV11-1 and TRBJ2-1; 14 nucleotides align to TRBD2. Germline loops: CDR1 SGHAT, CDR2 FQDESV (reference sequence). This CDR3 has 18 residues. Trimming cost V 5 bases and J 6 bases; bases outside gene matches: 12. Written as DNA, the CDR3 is TGTGCCAGCAGCGAGGGACTAGCGGGAGTCCCTTGGGCCAATGAGCAGTTCTTC. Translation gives CASSEGLAGVPWANEQFF.

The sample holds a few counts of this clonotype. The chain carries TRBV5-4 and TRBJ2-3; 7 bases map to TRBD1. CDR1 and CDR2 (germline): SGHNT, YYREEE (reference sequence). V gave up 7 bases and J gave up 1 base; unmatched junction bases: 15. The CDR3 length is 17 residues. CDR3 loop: CASCRGKGGVGTDTQYF. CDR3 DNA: TGTGCCAGCTGCAGGGGGAAAGGGGGAGTGGGCACAGATACGCAGTATTTT. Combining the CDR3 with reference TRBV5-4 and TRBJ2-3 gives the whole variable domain ETGVTQSPTHLIKTRGQQVTLRCSSQSGHNTVSWYQQALGQGPQFIFQYYREEENGRGNFPPRFSGLQFPNYSSELNVNALELDDSALYLCASCRGKGGVGTDTQYFGPGTRLTVL.

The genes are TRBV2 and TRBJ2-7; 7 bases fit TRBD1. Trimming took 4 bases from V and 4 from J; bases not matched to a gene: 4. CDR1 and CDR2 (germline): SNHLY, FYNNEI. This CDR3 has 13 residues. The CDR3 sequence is CASSVRGKYEQYF. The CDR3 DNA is TGTGCCAGCAGTGTCAGGGGGAAGTACGAGCAGTACTTC.

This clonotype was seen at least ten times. The CDR3, as DNA: TGTGCCAGCAGTTACTCGTACGGGACTCTCGCCTACGAGCAGTACTTC. Translating it yields CASSYSYGTLAYEQYF. The chain joins TRBV6-5 to TRBJ2-7; maybe TRBD2 (6 bases). Deletions cut 0 bases from V and 2 bases from J, with 14 bases between. This CDR3 has 16 residues. Germline loops: CDR1 MNHEY, CDR2 SVGAGI.

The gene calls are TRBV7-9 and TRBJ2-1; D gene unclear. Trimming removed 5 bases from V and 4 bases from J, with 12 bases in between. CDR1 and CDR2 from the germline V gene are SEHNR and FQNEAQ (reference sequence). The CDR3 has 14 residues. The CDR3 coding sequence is TGTGCCAGCAGCCCACCTTTAAGGTACAATGAGCAGTTCTTC. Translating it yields CASSPPLRYNEQFF.

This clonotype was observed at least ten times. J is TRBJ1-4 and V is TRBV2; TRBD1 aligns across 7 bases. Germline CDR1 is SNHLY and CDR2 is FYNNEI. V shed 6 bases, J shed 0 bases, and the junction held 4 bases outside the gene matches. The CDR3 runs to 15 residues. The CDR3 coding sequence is TGTGCCAGCAGGCAGGGACAGACAACTAATGAAAAACTGTTTTTT. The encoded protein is CASRQGQTTNEKLFF.

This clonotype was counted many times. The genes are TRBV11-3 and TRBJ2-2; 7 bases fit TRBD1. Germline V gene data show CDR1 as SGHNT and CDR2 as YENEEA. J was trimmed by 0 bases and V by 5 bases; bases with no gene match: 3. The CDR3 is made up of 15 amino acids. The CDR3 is CASSTGAANTGELFF. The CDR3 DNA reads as TGTGCCAGCAGCACAGGGGCCGCGAACACCGGGGAGCTGTTTTTT.

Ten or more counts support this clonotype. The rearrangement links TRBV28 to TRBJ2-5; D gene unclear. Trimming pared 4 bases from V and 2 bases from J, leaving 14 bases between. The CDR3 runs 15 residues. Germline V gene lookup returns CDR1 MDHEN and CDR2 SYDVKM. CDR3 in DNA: TGTGCCAGCAGTTCAGACATCCTCTCTCAAGAGACCCAGTACTTC. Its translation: CASSSDILSQETQYF.

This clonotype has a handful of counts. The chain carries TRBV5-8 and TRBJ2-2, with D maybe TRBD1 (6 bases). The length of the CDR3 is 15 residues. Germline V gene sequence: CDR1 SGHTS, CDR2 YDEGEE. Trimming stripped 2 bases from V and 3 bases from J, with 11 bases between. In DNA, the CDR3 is TGTGCCAGCAGCTTCCAGGGGATATACACCGGGGAGCTGTTTTTT. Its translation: CASSFQGIYTGELFF. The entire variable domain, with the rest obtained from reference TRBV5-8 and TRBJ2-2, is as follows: EAGVTQSPTHLIKTRGQQATLRCSPISGHTSVYWYQQALGLGLQFLLWYDEGEERNRGNFPPRFSGRQFPNYSSELNVNALELEDSALYLCASSFQGIYTGELFFGEGSRLTVL.

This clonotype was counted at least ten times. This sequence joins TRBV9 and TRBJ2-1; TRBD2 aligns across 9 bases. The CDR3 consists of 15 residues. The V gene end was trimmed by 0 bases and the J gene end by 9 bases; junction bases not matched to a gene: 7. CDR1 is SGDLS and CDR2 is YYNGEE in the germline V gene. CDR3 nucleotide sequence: TGTGCCAGCAGCGTAGTGGCTAGCGGGAACAGTGAGCAGTTCTTC. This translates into CASSVVASGNSEQFF.

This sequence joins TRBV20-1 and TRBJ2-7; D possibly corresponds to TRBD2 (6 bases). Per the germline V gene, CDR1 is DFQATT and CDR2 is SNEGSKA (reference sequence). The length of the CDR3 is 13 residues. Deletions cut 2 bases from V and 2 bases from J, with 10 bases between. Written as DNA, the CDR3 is TGCAGTGCTAGAAGGGAGGCCCCCTACGAGCAGTACTTC. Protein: CSARREAPYEQYF.

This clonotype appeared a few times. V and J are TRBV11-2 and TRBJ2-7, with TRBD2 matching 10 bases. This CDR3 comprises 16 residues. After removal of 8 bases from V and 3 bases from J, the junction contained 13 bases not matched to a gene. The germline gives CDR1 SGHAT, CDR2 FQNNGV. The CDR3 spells CASSPPGTSVLYEQYF. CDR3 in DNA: TGTGCCAGCTCACCACCGGGGACTAGCGTGCTCTACGAGCAGTACTTC.

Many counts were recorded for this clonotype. The CDR3 protein is CASSPPGTGNQPQHF. The CDR3 DNA follows: TGTGCCAGCAGTCCCCCCGGGACAGGCAATCAGCCCCAGCATTTT. The gene calls are TRBV2 and TRBJ1-5; the match to TRBD1 covers 7 bases. V was clipped by 5 bases and J by 2 bases; unmatched bases: 6. Per germline, CDR1 SNHLY and CDR2 FYNNEI. The CDR3 consists of 15 residues.

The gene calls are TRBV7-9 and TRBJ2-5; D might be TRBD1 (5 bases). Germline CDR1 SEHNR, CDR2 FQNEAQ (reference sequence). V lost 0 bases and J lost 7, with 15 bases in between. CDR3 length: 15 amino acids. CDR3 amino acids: CASSLASGRVVTQYF. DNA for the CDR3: TGTGCCAGCAGCTTAGCCTCGGGCAGGGTCGTGACCCAGTACTTC.

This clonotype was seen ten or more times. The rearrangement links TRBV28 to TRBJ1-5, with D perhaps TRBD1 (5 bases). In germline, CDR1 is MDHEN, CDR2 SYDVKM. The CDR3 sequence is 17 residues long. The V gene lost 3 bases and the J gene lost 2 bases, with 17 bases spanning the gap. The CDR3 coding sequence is TGTGCCAGCAGTTTCAGGGCCTGGGGGACGGGCAATCAGCCCCAGCATTTT. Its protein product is CASSFRAWGTGNQPQHF.

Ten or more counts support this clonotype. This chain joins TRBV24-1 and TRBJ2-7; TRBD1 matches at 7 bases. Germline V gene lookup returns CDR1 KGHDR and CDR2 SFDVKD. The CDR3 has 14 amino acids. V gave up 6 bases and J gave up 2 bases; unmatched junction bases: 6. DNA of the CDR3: TGTGCCACCAGTAGACCGGACAGGCCCTACGAGCAGTACTTC. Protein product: CATSRPDRPYEQYF.

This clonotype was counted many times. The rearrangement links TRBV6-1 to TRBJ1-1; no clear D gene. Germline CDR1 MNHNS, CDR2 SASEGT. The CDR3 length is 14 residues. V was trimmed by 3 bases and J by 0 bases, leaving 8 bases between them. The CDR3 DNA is TGTGCCAGCAGTGACCCGGCTATGAACACTGAAGCTTTCTTT. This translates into CASSDPAMNTEAFF.

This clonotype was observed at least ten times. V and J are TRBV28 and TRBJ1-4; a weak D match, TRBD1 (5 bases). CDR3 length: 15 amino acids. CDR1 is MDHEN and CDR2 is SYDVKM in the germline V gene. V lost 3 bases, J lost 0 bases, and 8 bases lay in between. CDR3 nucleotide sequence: TGTGCCAGCAGTTTGAGGGGTTCAACTAATGAAAAACTGTTTTTT. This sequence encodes CASSLRGSTNEKLFF.

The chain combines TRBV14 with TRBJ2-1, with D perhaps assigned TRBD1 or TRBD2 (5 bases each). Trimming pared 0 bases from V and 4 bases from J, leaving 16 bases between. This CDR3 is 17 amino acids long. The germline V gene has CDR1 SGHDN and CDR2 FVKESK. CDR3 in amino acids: CASSQDGWDGLYNEQFF. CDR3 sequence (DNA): TGTGCCAGCAGCCAAGATGGCTGGGACGGGTTATACAATGAGCAGTTCTTC.

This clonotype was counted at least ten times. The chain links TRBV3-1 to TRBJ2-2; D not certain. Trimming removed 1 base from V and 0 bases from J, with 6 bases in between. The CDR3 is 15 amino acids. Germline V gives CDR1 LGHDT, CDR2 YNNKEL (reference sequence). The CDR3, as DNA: TGTGCCAGCAGCCAAGCCCGGGCGAACACCGGGGAGCTGTTTTTT. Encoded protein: CASSQARANTGELFF.

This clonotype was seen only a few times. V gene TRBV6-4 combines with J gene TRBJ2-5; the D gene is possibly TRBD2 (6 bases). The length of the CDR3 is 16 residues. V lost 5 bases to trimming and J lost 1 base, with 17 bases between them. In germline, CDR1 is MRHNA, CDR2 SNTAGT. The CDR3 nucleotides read TGTGCCAGCAGTTACCGGGGATGGGGGGTCCAAGAGACCCAGTACTTC. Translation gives CASSYRGWGVQETQYF.

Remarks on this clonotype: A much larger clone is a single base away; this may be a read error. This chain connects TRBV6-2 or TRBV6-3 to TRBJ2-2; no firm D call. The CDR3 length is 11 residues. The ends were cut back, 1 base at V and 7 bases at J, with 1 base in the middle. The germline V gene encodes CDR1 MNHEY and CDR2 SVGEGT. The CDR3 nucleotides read TGTGCCAGCAGTTACTTCGGGGAGCTGTTTTTT. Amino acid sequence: CASSYFGELFF.

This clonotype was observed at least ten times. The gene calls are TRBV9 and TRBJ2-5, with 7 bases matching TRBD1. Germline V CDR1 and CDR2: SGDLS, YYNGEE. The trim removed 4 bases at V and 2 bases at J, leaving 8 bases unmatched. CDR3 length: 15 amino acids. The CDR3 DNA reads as TGTGCCAGCAGCCCCGGGACAGCGCGACAAGAGACCCAGTACTTC. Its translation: CASSPGTARQETQYF.

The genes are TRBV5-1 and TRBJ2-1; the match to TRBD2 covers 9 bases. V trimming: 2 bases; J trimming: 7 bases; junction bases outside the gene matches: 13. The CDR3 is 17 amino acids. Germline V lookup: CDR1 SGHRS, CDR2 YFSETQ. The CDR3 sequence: CASSLRSGSLVGNEQFF. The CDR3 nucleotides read TGCGCCAGCAGCTTACGTAGCGGGAGTTTGGTAGGGAATGAGCAGTTCTTC. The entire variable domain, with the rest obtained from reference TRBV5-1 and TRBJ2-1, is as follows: KAGVTQTPRYLIKTRGQQVTLSCSPISGHRSVSWYQQTPGQGLQFLFEYFSETQRNKGNFPGRFSGRQFSNSRSEMNVSTLELGDSALYLCASSLRSGSLVGNEQFFGPGTRLTVL.

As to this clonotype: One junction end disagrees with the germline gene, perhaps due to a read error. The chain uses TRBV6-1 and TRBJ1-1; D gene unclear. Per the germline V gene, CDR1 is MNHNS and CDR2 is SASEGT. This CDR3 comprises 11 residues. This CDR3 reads CASSTNSEAFF. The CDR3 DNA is TGTGCCAGCAGCACAAACAGTGAAGCTTTCTTT.

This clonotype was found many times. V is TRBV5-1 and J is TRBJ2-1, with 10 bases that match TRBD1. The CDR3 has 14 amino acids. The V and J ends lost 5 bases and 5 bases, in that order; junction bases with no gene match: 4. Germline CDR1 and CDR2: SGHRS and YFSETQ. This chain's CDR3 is CASSRTGGHNEQFF. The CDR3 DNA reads TGCGCCAGCAGTCGGACAGGGGGGCACAATGAGCAGTTCTTC.

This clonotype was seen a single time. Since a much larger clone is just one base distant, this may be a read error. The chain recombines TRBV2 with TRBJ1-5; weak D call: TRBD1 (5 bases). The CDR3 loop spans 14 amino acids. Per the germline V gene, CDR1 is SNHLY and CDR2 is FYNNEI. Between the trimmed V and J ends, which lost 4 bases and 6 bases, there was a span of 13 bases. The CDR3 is CASSGVAGSQPQHF. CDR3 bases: TGTGCCAGCAGTGGGGTGGCAGGGAGTCAGCCCCAGCATTTT.

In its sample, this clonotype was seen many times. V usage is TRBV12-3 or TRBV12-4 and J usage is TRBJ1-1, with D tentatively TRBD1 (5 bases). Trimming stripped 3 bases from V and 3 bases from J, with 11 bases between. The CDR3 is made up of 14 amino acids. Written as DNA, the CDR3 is TGTGCCAGCAGTTTTTCAGGGATCTACACTGAAGCTTTCTTT. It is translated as CASSFSGIYTEAFF.

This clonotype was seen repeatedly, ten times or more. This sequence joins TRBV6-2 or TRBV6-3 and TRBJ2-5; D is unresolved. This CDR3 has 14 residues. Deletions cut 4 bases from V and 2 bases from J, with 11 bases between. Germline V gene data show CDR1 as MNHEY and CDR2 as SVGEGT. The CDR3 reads CASSSRTTQETQYF. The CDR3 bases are TGTGCCAGCAGTTCACGGACCACACAAGAGACCCAGTACTTC.

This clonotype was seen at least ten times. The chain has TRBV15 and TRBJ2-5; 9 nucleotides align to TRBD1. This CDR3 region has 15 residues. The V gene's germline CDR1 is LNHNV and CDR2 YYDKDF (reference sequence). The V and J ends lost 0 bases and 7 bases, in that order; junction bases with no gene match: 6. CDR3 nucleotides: TGTGCCACCAGCAGAGAGACAGGGGGTAGCGGGACCCAGTACTTC. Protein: CATSRETGGSGTQYF.